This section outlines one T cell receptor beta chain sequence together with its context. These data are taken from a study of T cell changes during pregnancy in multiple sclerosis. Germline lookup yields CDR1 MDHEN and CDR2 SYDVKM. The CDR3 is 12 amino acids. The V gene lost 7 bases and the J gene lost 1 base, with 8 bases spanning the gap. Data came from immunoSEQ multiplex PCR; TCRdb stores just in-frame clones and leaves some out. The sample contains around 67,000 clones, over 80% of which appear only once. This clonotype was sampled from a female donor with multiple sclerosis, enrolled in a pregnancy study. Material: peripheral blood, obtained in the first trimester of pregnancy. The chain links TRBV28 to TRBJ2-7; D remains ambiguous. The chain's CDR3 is CASTSGSYEQYF. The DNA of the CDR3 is TGTGCCAGCACCTCAGGTTCCTACGAGCAGTACTTC.